This TCR beta chain was recovered during a study of blood T cell repertoires in COVID-19. Study-level information: Material from acute and convalescent COVID-19 was sourced from the United States, Italy and Spain.

This CDR3 contains 15 residues. Germline V CDR1 and CDR2: LGHDT, YNNKEL (reference sequence). V was pared by 3 bases and J by 4 bases, with 7 bases of the junction left unmatched. The method was immunoSEQ multiplex PCR; TCRdb's version includes in-frame clones alone and lacks a portion of them. The sample lists 110,000 or so clones; roughly 80% were seen once. The V and J genes are TRBV3-1 (or the pseudogene TRBV3-2) and TRBJ2-3; 7 bases line up with TRBD2. The clonotype originates from a woman older than 75 with acute or convalescent COVID-19. Sequenced material: peripheral blood. Here the CDR3 reads CASSHGGRAPDTQYF. The DNA for the CDR3 is TGTGCCAGCAGCCACGGGGGGAGGGCCCCAGATACGCAGTATTTT.